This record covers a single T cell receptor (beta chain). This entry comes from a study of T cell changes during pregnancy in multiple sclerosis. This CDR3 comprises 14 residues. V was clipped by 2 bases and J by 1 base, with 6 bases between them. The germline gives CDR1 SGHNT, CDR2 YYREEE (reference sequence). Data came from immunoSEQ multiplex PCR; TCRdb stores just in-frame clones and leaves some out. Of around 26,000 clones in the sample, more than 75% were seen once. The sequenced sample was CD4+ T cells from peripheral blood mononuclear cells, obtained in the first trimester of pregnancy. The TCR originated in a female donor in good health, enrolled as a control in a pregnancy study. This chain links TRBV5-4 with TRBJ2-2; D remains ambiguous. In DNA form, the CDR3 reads TGTGCCAGCAGCTTAGCCGTGAACACCGGGGAGCTGTTTTTT. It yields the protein CASSLAVNTGELFF.